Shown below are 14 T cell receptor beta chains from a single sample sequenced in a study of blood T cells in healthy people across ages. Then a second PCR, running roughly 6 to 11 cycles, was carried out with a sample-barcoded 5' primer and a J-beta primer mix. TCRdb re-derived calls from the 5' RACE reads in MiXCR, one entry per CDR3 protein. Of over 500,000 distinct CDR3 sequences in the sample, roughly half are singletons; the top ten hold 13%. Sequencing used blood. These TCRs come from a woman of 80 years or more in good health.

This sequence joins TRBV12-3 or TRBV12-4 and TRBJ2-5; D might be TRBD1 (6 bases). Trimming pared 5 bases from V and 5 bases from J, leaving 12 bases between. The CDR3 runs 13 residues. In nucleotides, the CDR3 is TGTGCCAGCAGTGTTAGGGGGATTGAGACCCAGTACTTC. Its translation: CASSVRGIETQYF.

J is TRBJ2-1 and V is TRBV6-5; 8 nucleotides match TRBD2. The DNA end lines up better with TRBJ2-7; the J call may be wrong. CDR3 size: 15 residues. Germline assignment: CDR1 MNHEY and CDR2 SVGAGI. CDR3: CASSYAGGPNNKQYF. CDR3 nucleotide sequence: TGTGCCAGCAGTTACGCGGGAGGACCCAACAATAAGCAGTACTTC.

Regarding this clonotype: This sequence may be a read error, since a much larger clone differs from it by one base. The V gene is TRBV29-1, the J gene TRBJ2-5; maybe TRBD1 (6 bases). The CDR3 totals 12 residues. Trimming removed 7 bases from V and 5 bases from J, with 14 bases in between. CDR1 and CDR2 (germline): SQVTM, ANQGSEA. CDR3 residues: CSAGQFHETQYF. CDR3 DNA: TGCAGCGCTGGACAGTTCCACGAGACCCAGTACTTC.

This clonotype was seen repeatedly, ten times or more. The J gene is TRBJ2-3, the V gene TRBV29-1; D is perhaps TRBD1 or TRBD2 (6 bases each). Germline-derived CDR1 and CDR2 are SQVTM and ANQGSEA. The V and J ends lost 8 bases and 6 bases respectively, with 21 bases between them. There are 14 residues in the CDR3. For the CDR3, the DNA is TGCAGCTCAGAGAAGGGGGGCCCTCGGGATACGCAGTATTTT. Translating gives CSSEKGGPRDTQYF.

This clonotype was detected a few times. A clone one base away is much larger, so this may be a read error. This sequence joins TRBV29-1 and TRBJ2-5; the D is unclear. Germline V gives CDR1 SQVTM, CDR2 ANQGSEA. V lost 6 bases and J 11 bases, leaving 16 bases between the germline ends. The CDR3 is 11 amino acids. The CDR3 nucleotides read TGCAGCGTGGCTAGTCGTGTTGAGCAGTACTTC. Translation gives CSVASRVEQYF.

CDR3 sequence: CSAVPGGNNEQFF. The CDR3 region has the DNA TGCAGTGCTGTCCCTGGGGGGAACAATGAGCAGTTCTTC. The J gene is TRBJ2-1, the V gene TRBV20-1; D possibly corresponds to TRBD2 (6 bases). Germline V gene data show CDR1 as DFQATT and CDR2 as SNEGSKA (reference sequence). Trimming took off 5 bases at V and 5 bases at J, with 13 bases between the two ends. This CDR3 has 13 amino acids.

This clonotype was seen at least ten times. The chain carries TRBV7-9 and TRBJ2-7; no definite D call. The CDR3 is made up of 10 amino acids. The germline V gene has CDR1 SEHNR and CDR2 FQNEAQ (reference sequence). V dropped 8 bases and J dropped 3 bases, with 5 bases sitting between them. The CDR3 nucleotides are TGTGCCAGCGGAAACTACGAGCAGTACTTC. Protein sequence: CASGNYEQYF.

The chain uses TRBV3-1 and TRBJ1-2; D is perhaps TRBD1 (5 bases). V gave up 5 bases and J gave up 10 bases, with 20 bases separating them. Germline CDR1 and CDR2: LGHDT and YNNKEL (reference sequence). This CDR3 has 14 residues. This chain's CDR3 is CASSKRREGNDYTF. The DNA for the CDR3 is TGTGCCAGCAGCAAAAGACGGGAGGGGAATGACTACACCTTC.

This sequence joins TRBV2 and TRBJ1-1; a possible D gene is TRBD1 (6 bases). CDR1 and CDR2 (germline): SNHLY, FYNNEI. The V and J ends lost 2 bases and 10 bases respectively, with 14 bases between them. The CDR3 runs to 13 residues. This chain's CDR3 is CASSENGDTTAFF. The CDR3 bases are TGTGCCAGCAGTGAAAACGGGGACACTACAGCTTTCTTT.

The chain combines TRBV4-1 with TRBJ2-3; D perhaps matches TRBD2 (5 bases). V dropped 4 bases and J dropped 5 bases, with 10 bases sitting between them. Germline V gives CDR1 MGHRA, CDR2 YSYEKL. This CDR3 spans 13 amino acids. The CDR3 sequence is CASSRLKGDTQYF. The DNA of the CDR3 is TGCGCCAGCAGCCGACTAAAGGGAGATACGCAGTATTTT.

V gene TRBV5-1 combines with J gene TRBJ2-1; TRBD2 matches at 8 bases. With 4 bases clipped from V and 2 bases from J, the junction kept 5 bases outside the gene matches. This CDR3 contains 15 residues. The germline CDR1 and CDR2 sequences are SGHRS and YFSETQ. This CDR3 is CASSLSGEPYNEQFF. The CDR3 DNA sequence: TGCGCCAGCAGCCTTAGCGGGGAGCCCTACAATGAGCAGTTCTTC. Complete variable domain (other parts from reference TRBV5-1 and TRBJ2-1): KAGVTQTPRYLIKTRGQQVTLSCSPISGHRSVSWYQQTPGQGLQFLFEYFSETQRNKGNFPGRFSGRQFSNSRSEMNVSTLELGDSALYLCASSLSGEPYNEQFFGPGTRLTVL.

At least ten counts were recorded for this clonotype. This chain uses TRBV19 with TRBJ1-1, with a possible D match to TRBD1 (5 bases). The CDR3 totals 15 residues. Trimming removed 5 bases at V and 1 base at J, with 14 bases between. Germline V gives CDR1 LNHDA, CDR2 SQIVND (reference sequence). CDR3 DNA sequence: TGTGCCAGTAGTTCCCACAGGTTGGGGAACACTGAAGCTTTCTTT. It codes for CASSSHRLGNTEAFF.

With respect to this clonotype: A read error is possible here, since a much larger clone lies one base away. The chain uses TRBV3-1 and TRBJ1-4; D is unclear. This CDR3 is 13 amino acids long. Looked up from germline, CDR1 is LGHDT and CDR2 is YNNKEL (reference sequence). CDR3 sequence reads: CASSKNSNEELFF. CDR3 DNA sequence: TGTGCCAGCAGCAAAAACAGTAATGAAGAACTGTTTTTT.

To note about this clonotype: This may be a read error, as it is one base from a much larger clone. The CDR3 bases are TGCGCCAGCAGGAGTGCCCCCTACAATGAGCAGTTCTTC. It yields the protein CASRSAPYNEQFF. V usage is TRBV5-1 and J usage is TRBJ2-1; no clear D gene. Trimming removed 5 bases at V and 2 bases at J, with 8 bases between. The CDR3 is made up of 13 amino acids. CDR1 SGHRS and CDR2 YFSETQ come from the germline V gene.